This T cell receptor (beta chain) stems from a study of OX40 agonist ivuxolimab in advanced cancers. Turning to the study itself: Patients with hepatocellular carcinoma, melanoma, renal cell or head and neck cancer made up the dose-escalation patients. At roughly 83% male, the cohort had a mean age of 60 years, ranging from about 23 to 79. Regarding the study as a whole: At doses 0.1 to 3.0 mg/kg, CD4+ and CD8+ clones expanded. Those patients achieving a partial response at 0.1-3.0 mg/kg showed among the lowest clonal expansion.

This clone was seen a single time. What it binds is unknown. J was trimmed by 8 bases and V by 1 base; bases with no gene match: 15. The CDR3 spans 17 residues. Germline assignment: CDR1 SGHTA and CDR2 FQGNSA. Using immunoSEQ multiplex PCR, the repertoire was profiled, and TCRdb retains in-frame clones only, with some absent. Among approximately 90,000 clones listed, 89% were seen once. Sequences were derived from CD4+ or CD8+ T cells sorted from blood, sampled in a trial of the OX40 agonist ivuxolimab. The V gene is TRBV7-2, the J gene TRBJ1-2, with 8 positions matching TRBD1. The TCR was taken from an adult with an advanced solid tumor such as melanoma, head and neck, liver or kidney cancer. This chain's CDR3 is CASSLDAPRGRLWGYTF. CDR3 nucleotide sequence: TGTGCCAGCAGCTTAGATGCCCCCAGGGGGCGGCTGTGGGGCTACACCTTC.